The 4 T cell receptor beta chains listed next were all sequenced from one sample in a study of spatial heterogeneity in lung cancer. General study findings and limits: Tracking of tumor mutation counts was seen in expanded intratumoral alpha and beta TCR counts.

No antigen has been assigned to these receptors. TCRdb reanalysed the 5' RACE reads using MiXCR and keeps one entry per CDR3 protein. The sample has thousands of distinct CDR3 sequences, roughly 6% seen once. The sample's time point: sample taken at primary tumor resection. Material: lung tumor tissue, obtained at surgery. The receptors here all came from a female donor with early-stage non-small cell lung cancer.

This clonotype was counted at least ten times. The chain couples TRBV13 to TRBJ1-6; 7 nucleotides agree with TRBD1. Germline values: CDR1 PRHDT, CDR2 FYEKMQ (reference sequence). This CDR3 spans 15 amino acids. V shed 4 bases and J 9 bases; nucleotides not matched to a gene: 9. The DNA of the CDR3 is TGTGCCAGCAGCTCCAGGGGGACTTCAATTTCACCCCTCCACTTT. It encodes CASSSRGTSISPLHF.

This clonotype is categorized as medium-sized (0.01 to 0.1%). The rearrangement uses TRBV20-1 and TRBJ1-4; D remains ambiguous. Germline V gives CDR1 DFQATT, CDR2 SNEGSKA (reference sequence). With 4 bases removed from V and 8 bases from J, the gap between germline ends came to 17 bases. The CDR3 has 14 amino acids. In DNA form, the CDR3 reads TGCAGTGCTACCCCGCCTGTGGCTGGGGAAAAACTGTTTTTT. Translated, it gives CSATPPVAGEKLFF.

The chain has TRBV6-2 or TRBV6-3 and TRBJ2-1, with 12 positions matching TRBD2. Looked up from germline, CDR1 is MNHEY and CDR2 is SVGEGT. J lost 4 bases, V lost 8 bases, and 6 bases had no gene match. This CDR3 has 15 amino acids. The CDR3 bases are TGTGCCAGCGGGCCGGGACTAGCGGGTTACAATGAGCAGTTCTTC. It translates to CASGPGLAGYNEQFF.

This clonotype was seen many times. This rearrangement joins TRBV4-3 to TRBJ2-3; D remains unclear. CDR1 is LGHNA and CDR2 is YSLEER in the germline V gene. This CDR3 is built from 14 residues. V dropped 3 bases and J dropped 3 bases, with 10 bases sitting between them. The DNA of the CDR3 is TGCGCCAGCAGCCAGGGGTATTCAACAGATACGCAGTATTTT. Its translation is CASSQGYSTDTQYF.